The T cell receptor (beta chain) described here comes from a study of T cell clones after liver transplantation. Study in general: Until 12-24 months post-transplant, subjects got standard immunosuppression and no induction.

General study findings and limits: In a couple of subjects, few donor cells limited the measurable donor-reactive repertoire. Donor-reactive sequences fell more than third party-reactive ones, suggesting partial deletion.

This clone was observed a handful of times. The antigen remains undetermined. Measured with immunoSEQ multiplex PCR; TCRdb has only the in-frame clones, and not every one. This sample has roughly 4,500 clones, with over 25% found just once. Proliferating CFSE-low MLR cells were sequenced to define alloreactive TCRbeta sequences. Pre-transplant recipient cells responded to graft donor PBMCs, splenocytes, lymph-node cells, or third-party PBMCs. This CDR3 has 13 amino acids. V was trimmed by 8 bases and J by 0 bases, leaving 9 bases between them. CDR1 is MNHNS, CDR2 SASEGT, per germline. Sequenced: CD4+ T cells from cultured PBMCs. The V call is TRBV6-1, the J call TRBJ2-3; D may be TRBD2 (5 bases). The clonotype was recovered from a human patient who received a liver transplant. The T cells may come from the graft donor. The DNA of the CDR3 is TGTGCCAGCTCGCCGGGGAGCACAGATACGCAGTATTTT. Its translation is CASSPGSTDTQYF.